The present TCR beta chain was sequenced within a study of shared clonotypes between healthy human individuals. The study's findings and limits: Non-shared clonotypes were found to have lower generation probabilities than the clonotypes that were shared by all four of the sorted-subset donors.

Recent acute infections and vaccinations were absent in the healthy HIV-negative adult donors. Germline CDR1 and CDR2: MNHEY and SMNVEV (reference sequence). Deletions cut 4 bases from V and 5 bases from J, with 17 bases between. CDR3 length: 15 residues. Method: immunoSEQ multiplex PCR; TCRdb's copy keeps in-frame clones and lacks some. The profile shows about 1.1 million clones, approximately 80% of them singletons. Note on this clone: What it binds is not known.

The sequencing input was memory CD4+ T cells from PBMCs. Subset here: CD45RA-negative fraction. This clonotype was obtained from a man aged 18 to 29 in good health. Some clones in this sample may be carry-over from other donors' samples. The V and J genes are TRBV27 and TRBJ2-5; D possibly uses TRBD1 or TRBD2 (6 bases each). CDR3 loop: CASSSYGGAPETQYF. Here the CDR3 DNA reads TGTGCCAGCAGTTCGTACGGGGGCGCCCCCGAGACCCAGTACTTC.